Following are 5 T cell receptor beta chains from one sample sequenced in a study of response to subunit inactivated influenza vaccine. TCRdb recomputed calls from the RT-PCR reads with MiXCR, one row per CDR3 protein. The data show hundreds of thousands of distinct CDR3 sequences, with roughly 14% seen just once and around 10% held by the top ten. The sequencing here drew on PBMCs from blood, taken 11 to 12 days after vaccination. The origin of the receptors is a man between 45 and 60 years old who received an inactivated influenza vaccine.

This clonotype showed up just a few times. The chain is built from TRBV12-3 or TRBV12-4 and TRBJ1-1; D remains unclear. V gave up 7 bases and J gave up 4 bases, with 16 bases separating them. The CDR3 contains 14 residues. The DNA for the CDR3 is TGTGCCAGCACTACAAGGTCACCAGGCACTGAAGCTTTCTTT. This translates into CASTTRSPGTEAFF.

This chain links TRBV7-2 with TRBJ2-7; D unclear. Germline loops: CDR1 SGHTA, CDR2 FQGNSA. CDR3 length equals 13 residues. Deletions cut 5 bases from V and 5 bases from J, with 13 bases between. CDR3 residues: CASSPGASDEQYF. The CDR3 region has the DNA TGTGCCAGCAGCCCCGGTGCGAGCGACGAGCAGTACTTC. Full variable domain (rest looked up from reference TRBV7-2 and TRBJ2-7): GAGVSQSPSNKVTEKGKDVELRCDPISGHTALYWYRQSLGQGLEFLIYFQGNSAPDKSGLPSDRFSAERTGGSVSTLTIQRTQQEDSAVYLCASSPGASDEQYFGPGTRLTVT.

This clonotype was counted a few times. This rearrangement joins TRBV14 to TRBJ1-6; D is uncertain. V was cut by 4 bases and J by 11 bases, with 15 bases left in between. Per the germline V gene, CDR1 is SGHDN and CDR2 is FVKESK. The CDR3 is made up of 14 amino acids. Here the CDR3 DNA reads TGTGCCAGCAGCCTAGCGGGATCCAATACACCCCTCCACTTT. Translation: CASSLAGSNTPLHF.

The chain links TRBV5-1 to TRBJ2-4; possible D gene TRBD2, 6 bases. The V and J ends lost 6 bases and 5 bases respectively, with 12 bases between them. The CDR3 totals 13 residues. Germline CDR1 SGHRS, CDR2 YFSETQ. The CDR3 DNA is TGCGCCAGCAAGGAGGGCAGCCAAAACATTCAGTACTTC. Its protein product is CASKEGSQNIQYF. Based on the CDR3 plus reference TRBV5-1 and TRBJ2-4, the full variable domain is KAGVTQTPRYLIKTRGQQVTLSCSPISGHRSVSWYQQTPGQGLQFLFEYFSETQRNKGNFPGRFSGRQFSNSRSEMNVSTLELGDSALYLCASKEGSQNIQYFGAGTRLSVL.

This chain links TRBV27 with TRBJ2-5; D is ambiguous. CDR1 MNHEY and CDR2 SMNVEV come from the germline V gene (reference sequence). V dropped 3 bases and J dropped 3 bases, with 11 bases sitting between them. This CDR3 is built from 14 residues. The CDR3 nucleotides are TGTGCCAGCAGTTTCTCGCGGTTCAAAGAGACCCAGTACTTC. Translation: CASSFSRFKETQYF.